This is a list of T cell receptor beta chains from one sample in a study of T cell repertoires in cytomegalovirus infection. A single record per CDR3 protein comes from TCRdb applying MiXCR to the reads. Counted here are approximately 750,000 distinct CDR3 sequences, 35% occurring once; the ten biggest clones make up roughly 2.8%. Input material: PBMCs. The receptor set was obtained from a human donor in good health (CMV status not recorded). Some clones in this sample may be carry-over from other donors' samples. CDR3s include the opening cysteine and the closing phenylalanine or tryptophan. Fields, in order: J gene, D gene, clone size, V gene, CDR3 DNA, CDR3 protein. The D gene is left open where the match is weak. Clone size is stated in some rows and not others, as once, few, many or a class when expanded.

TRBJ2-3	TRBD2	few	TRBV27	TGTGCCAGCAGTTTAGTTAGCGGGAGTTTCACAGATACGCAGTATTTT	CASSLVSGSFTDTQYF
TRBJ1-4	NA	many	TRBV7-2	TGTGCCAGCAGCTTAGGGGGCAGGGCGCGGAGTGAAAAACTGTTTTTT	CASSLGGRARSEKLFF
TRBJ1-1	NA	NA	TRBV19	TGTGCCAGTAGTATAATTTCAGGGAATGAAGCTTTCTTT	CASSIISGNEAFF
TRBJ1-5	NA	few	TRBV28	TGTGCCAGCAGTCCTGACAAGCCTTATCAGCCCCAGCATTTT	CASSPDKPYQPQHF
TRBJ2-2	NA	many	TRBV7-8	TGTGCCAGCAGCTTAGGGTTGGGAAATAAGAACACCGGGGAGCTGTTTTTT	CASSLGLGNKNTGELFF
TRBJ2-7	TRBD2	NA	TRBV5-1	TGCGCCAGCACCACGGGGACTAGCGGTACCTACGAGCAGTACTTC	CASTTGTSGTYEQYF
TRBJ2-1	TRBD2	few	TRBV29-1	TGCAGCGTCGGAGCAATAGCGGGGGGCCGGAGGGAGTTCTTC	CSVGAIAGGRREFF
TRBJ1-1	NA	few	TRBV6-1	TGTGCCAGCAGTGCCAGGGATGAAGCTTTCTTT	CASSARDEAFF
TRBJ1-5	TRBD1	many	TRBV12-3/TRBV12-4	TGTGCCAGCAGTGTCTCCAGGGGGGATCAGCCCCAGCATTTT	CASSVSRGDQPQHF
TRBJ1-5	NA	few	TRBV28	TGTGCCAGCACGGAAGATTTAAAGCCCCAGCATTTT	CASTEDLKPQHF
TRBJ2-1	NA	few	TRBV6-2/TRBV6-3	TGTGCCAGCAGTTACTCGCCAGCGCGTTACAATGAGCAGTTCTTC	CASSYSPARYNEQFF
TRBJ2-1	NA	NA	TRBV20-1	TGCAGTGCGCACAGCCCCTACAATGAGCAGTTCTTC	CSAHSPYNEQFF
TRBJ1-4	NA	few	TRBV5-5	TGTGCCAGCAGCTTAGGGACCGGATATGAAAAACTGTTTTTT	CASSLGTGYEKLFF
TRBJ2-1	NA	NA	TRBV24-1	TGTGCCACCAGTGATTTCGTGACAGCAGGTGAGCAGTTCTTC	CATSDFVTAGEQFF
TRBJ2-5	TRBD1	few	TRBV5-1	TGCGCCAGCAGCTTAGGGACAGGGAAAGAGACCCAGTACTTC	CASSLGTGKETQYF
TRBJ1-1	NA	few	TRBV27	TGTGCCAGCAGTTTGACGGACGGAATGCGGGGAGCTTTCTTT	CASSLTDGMRGAFF
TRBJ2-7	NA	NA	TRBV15	TGTGCCACCAGCAGAGAAGGGCCAGGGGTTTGGGAGCAGTACTTC	CATSREGPGVWEQYF
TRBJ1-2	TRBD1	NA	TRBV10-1	TGCGCCAGCGCTGCACAGGGGAACTATGGCTACACCTTC	CASAAQGNYGYTF
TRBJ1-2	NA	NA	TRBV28	TGTGCCAGCAGTCAGATAAAGGGAGGGTTTGGCTACACCTTC	CASSQIKGGFGYTF
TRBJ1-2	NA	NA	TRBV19	TGTGACAGTAGTAATCGTCAGCCTATCTACTATGGCTACACCTTC	CDSSNRQPIYYGYTF
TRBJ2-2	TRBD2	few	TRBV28	TGTGCCAGCAGTTTATCGAGACTAGCGCTTGCGAACACCGGGGAGCTGTTTTTT	CASSLSRLALANTGELFF
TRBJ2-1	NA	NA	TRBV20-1	TGCACCGGGCCCCTATCCTACAACAATGAGCAGTTCTTC	CTGPLSYNNEQFF
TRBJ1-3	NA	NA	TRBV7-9	TGTGCCAGCAGCTTAGCAGAATCGGGTGGAAACACCATATATTTT	CASSLAESGGNTIYF
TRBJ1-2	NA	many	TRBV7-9	TGTGCCAGCAGTTCACCCGATCACTATGGCTACACCTTC	CASSSPDHYGYTF
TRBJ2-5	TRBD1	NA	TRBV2	TGTGCCAGCAGTGAGATGGTGGACAGGGGGCGAATTTGGGGAGAGACCCAGTACTTC	CASSEMVDRGRIWGETQYF
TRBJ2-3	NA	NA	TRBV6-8	TGTGCCAGCAGTCGACAGGAGGGCACAGATACGCAGTATTTT	CASSRQEGTDTQYF
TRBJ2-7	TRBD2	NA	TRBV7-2	TGTGCCAGCAGCACCTTTAGCGGGGGGGCCTCCTACGAGCAGTACTTC	CASSTFSGGASYEQYF
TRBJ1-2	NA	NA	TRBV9	TGTGCCAGCAGCGTCCGGGACAATATGGACTATGGCTACACCTTC	CASSVRDNMDYGYTF
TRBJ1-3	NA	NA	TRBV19	TGTGCCAGTAGTTTGGAGCTCGGAAACACCATATATTTT	CASSLELGNTIYF
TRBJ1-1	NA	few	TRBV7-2	TGTGCCAGCAGCTTATCCCAGTCAGGATTGAACACTGAAGCTTTCTTT	CASSLSQSGLNTEAFF
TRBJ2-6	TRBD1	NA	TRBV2	TGTGCCAGGAACCGGGACAGGTCTGGGGCCAACGTCCTGACTTTC	CARNRDRSGANVLTF
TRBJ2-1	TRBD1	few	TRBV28	TGTGCCAGCAGACCATTCGGACAGGGGATCTACAATGAGCAGTTCTTC	CASRPFGQGIYNEQFF
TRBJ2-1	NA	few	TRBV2	TGTGCCAGCTCCAAGTGGCAGGCCAGGCTCGGTGAGCAGTTCTTC	CASSKWQARLGEQFF
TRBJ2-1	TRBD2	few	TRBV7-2	TGTGCCAGCAGCTTAACACATCAGGGACTAACCTACAATGAGCAGTTCTTC	CASSLTHQGLTYNEQFF
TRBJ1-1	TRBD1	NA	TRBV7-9	TGTGCCAGCAGCTATCGGACCCGAGGGGGCATGAACACTGAAGCTTTCTTT	CASSYRTRGGMNTEAFF
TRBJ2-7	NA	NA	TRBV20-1	TGCAGTGCTAGGGTTCGACCCCAGGAGAGCTCCTACGAGCAGTACTTC	CSARVRPQESSYEQYF
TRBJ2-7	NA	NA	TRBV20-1	TGCAGTGCTAGAGCCCCCCGAAGCGTCTCGAGCTCCTACGAGCAGTACTTC	CSARAPRSVSSSYEQYF
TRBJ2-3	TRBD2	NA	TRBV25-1	TGTGCCAGCAGTGAAGACCCGGGGTTAGCGGGTACGCAGTATTTT	CASSEDPGLAGTQYF
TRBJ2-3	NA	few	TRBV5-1	TGCGCCAGCAGCTTGAACGGTATCTCCCCAGATACGCAGTATTTT	CASSLNGISPDTQYF
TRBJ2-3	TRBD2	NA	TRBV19	TGTGCCAGTAGCTATCTAGCGGGAGCGAGAGATACGCAGTATTTT	CASSYLAGARDTQYF
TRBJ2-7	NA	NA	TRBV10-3	TGTGCCAGCAGTGAGCCGGGGACCCTCTACGAGCAGTACTTC	CASSEPGTLYEQYF
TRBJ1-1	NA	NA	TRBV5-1	TGCGCCAGCAGCACGGACGGCCGATTCCTCAACACTGAAGCTTTCTTT	CASSTDGRFLNTEAFF
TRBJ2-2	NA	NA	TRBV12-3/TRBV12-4	TGTGCCAGCAGACCCTCGAGGGTGGCCGGGGAGCTGTTTTTT	CASRPSRVAGELFF
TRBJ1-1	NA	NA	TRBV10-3	TGTGCCATCAATGATGAAGGGGTCATGACCAACACTGAAGCTTTCTTT	CAINDEGVMTNTEAFF
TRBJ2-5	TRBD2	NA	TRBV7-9	TGTGCCAGCAGCTTGGGAGGGACCAAAGAGACCCAGTACTTC	CASSLGGTKETQYF
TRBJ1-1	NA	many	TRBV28	TGTGCCAGCAGTCCTACAGTATTGAACACTGAAGCTTTCTTT	CASSPTVLNTEAFF
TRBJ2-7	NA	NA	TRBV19	TGTGCCAGTAGTCGGGGCGGACACACCCGGGGCGAGCAGTACTTC	CASSRGGHTRGEQYF
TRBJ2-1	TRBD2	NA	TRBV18	TGTGCCAGCTCACCCCTAGGTAGCGGGAGCGACTATGAGCAGTTCTTC	CASSPLGSGSDYEQFF
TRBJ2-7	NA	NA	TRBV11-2	TGTGCCAGCAGCTCCGTTAAGTTGGGCTACGAGCAGTACTTC	CASSSVKLGYEQYF
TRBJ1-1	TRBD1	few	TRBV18	TGTGCCAGCTCACCAGGACAGGGAGGGTACACTGAAGCTTTCTTT	CASSPGQGGYTEAFF
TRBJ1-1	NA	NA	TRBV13	TGTGCCAGCAGCCCTCGGACGCGGGGAGGGGGTGGTACTGAAGCTTTCTTT	CASSPRTRGGGGTEAFF
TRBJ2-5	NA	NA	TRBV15	TGTGCCACCAGCAGAGAGCAGGGCGAGACCCAGTACTTC	CATSREQGETQYF